The 5 T cell receptor beta chains below were found in one sample sequenced in a study of blood T cell repertoires in COVID-19. Sequencing used immunoSEQ multiplex PCR; TCRdb keeps in-frame clones, though not all of them. The table has over 200,000 clones, about nine tenths seen once. Input material: PBMCs or T cells enriched from blood (not recorded which). These TCRs come from a human donor in a cohort exposed to, infected with or recovered from COVID-19 (not recorded which). The donor label of this sample is uncertain.

The chain uses TRBV25-1 and TRBJ1-2; TRBD1 aligns across 7 bases. This CDR3 is built from 13 residues. V shed 5 bases and J 4 bases; nucleotides not matched to a gene: 4. Germline lookup yields CDR1 MGHDK and CDR2 SYGVNS. The DNA of the CDR3 is TGTGCCAGCAGTCGTGACAGGGTCTATGGCTACACCTTC. It translates to CASSRDRVYGYTF.

The chain uses TRBV7-2 and TRBJ2-3, with a tentative D call TRBD2 (7 bases). The germline V gene has CDR1 SGHTA and CDR2 FQGNSA. This CDR3 spans 18 amino acids. Trimming stripped 3 bases from V and 0 bases from J, with 19 bases between. CDR3 loop: CASSLGPYGGGSTDTQYF. In DNA form, the CDR3 reads TGTGCCAGCAGCTTGGGCCCGTACGGCGGGGGCAGCACAGATACGCAGTATTTT.

This sequence joins TRBV9 and TRBJ2-1; tentative D call: TRBD2 (5 bases). CDR1 is SGDLS and CDR2 is YYNGEE in the germline V gene. The CDR3 length is 17 residues. Trimming stripped 2 bases from V and 2 bases from J, with 17 bases between. In nucleotides, the CDR3 is TGTGCCAGCAGCGTCGACCCGGGGTCCATCACCTACAATGAGCAGTTCTTC. It codes for CASSVDPGSITYNEQFF.

The chain links TRBV30 to TRBJ1-5, with D perhaps TRBD1 (5 bases). The length of the CDR3 is 13 residues. Per germline, CDR1 GTSNPN and CDR2 SVGIG (reference sequence). With 2 bases removed from V and 3 bases from J, the gap between germline ends came to 8 bases. The chain's CDR3 is CAWSTGDNQPQHF. The CDR3 nucleotides read TGTGCCTGGAGTACGGGGGACAATCAGCCCCAGCATTTT.

V gene TRBV27 combines with J gene TRBJ1-1; 9 bases match TRBD1. From germline, CDR1 is MNHEY and CDR2 SMNVEV (reference sequence). Trimming removed 6 bases from V and 2 bases from J; junction bases left unmatched: 10. The CDR3 has 16 residues. Written as DNA, the CDR3 is TGTGCCAGCAGCCTAACAGGGGGCCTAGGAAACACTGAAGCTTTCTTT. This sequence encodes CASSLTGGLGNTEAFF.